This T cell receptor (beta chain) comes out of a study of OX40 agonist ivuxolimab in advanced cancers. About the research overall: Males comprised 82.7% of the group, whose mean age was approximately 60 years (range 23 to 79). There were three patients with partial responses, one having hepatocellular carcinoma and two cutaneous melanoma.

This CDR3 is built from 16 residues. Germline CDR1 reads SGHDT; CDR2 reads YYEEEE. V dropped 0 bases and J dropped 1 base, with 11 bases sitting between them. Worth noting for this clone: The antigen remains unidentified.

The table came from immunoSEQ multiplex PCR; TCRdb's copy has only in-frame clones and leaves some out. In the table there are 99,000 or so clones, more than 85% of which are singletons. Study results and caveats: The average count of expanded clones was higher among CD8+ T cells than among CD4+.

The input for sequencing was CD4+ or CD8+ T cells sorted from blood, taken in a trial of the OX40 agonist ivuxolimab. The J gene is TRBJ1-3, the V gene TRBV5-6; D is ambiguous. The receptor was isolated from an adult with an advanced solid tumor such as melanoma, head and neck, liver or kidney cancer. CDR3 sequence (DNA): TGTGCCAGCAGCTTGGCCGGCGGAACTTCTGGAAACACCATATATTTT. This sequence encodes CASSLAGGTSGNTIYF. The full variable domain, its missing parts supplied by reference TRBV5-6 and TRBJ1-3, is DAGVTQSPTHLIKTRGQQVTLRCSPKSGHDTVSWYQQALGQGPQFIFQYYEEEERQRGNFPDRFSGHQFPNYSSELNVNALLLGDSALYLCASSLAGGTSGNTIYFGEGSWLTVV.